The sequence of this T cell receptor beta chain was determined in a study of blood T cell repertoires in COVID-19 (dated by TCRdb to the early 2020s). In the study overall: Collaborator samples came from the United States, Italy and Spain and covered acute and convalescent phases of COVID-19. A de-identified subject ID, COVID-19 status, age in years and sex were almost always included in the sample metadata. The material from the prospective study consisted of cDNA or gDNA derived from T cells, B-cell-depleted T cells, or PBMCs. Where HLA class I and class II types were available, the types were taken from metadata supplied by the sample provider, not from assay-based typing. Deeply sampled blood TCRbeta repertoires from subjects exposed to, actively infected with, or recovered from COVID-19 were included in the dataset. The repertoires were released in a freely available public database meant as a resource for research on the immune response to SARS-CoV-2. The samples were drawn from two sources: the first 160 participants of the ongoing ImmuneRACE study, and 1,200 or so subjects contributed by 6 global collaborators. What the authors observed across the whole study: The quantity of clinical and demographic metadata differed by source and by participant and was supplied without curation.

One collaborating source in Seattle enrolled patients during active infection and followed them longitudinally through the course of disease. Whole blood was collected in K2EDTA tubes by collaborating institutions according to the institutions' own protocols. For TCRbeta analysis, collaborators shipped samples in one of three forms: frozen whole blood, isolated PBMCs, or DNA extracted from either of those sample types. TCRbeta CDR3 regions were amplified from genomic DNA by means of the immunoSEQ Assay, a bias-controlled multiplex PCR. In the paper's pipeline: The number of nucleated cells in each sample was estimated by amplification of reference gene primers within the assay. Sequence reads were collapsed and filtered to measure the absolute abundance of every unique TCRbeta CDR3 rearrangement. For each sample, productive Simpson clonality was calculated as the square root of Simpson's diversity index across productive rearrangements. TCRdb stores this immuneACCESS table with in-frame sequences only. Part of the clones is absent; in the studies checked, under half of the shortfall reflects unresolved V genes, and no reason is known for the rest. V, J and clone size are those of that table, while D and trimming were read from the DNA. This sample has a few hundred thousand clones in its table, and around 82% of those were observed once. The ten largest make up approximately 14% of the sample.

CDR1 and CDR2, per the germline V gene, are LGHNA and YSLEER. From its cysteine to its phenylalanine, the CDR3 spans 15 amino acids. This entry keeps only the CDR3 DNA: 45 bases, framed from base 1. V loses 0 bases, J loses 4 bases, and the germline ends lie 12 bases apart. About this clone: No antigen is known for it. Per-nucleotide qualities are absent, and no much larger clonotype sits a single base away.

The clonotype originates from a person aged 65-85 years with COVID-19, enrolled during active disease. In this chain, TRBV4-3 is recombined with TRBJ1-2; the D gene assignment is ambiguous. The sequencing sample was made of peripheral blood. Here the CDR3 is given as CASSQDSAVVYGYTF. Read as DNA, the sequence is TGCGCCAGCAGCCAAGATAGTGCGGTGGTCTATGGCTACACCTTC.